The TCR beta chain under discussion was sequenced for a study of OX40 agonist ivuxolimab in advanced cancers. In the study overall: Patients were treated with intravenous ivuxolimab, dosed at 0.01 to 10 mg/kg and infused every 2 weeks.

Overall study findings and caveats: In general, CD8+ T cells held more expanded clones than CD4+ did, on average. Determination of antigen specificity was not performed for the expanded peripheral T cells.

Germline V gives CDR1 SNHLY, CDR2 FYNNEI. The CDR3 runs 12 residues. The V end was cut by 5 bases, the J end by 15 bases, with 14 bases between. As for this clone: Its matching antigen is unknown.

The assay was immunoSEQ multiplex PCR, and TCRdb's table has in-frame clones only and misses some. Among 55,000 to 85,000 clones listed, 70% to 90% were seen once. This clonotype was sampled from an adult with an advanced solid tumor such as melanoma, head and neck, liver or kidney cancer. The starting material was CD4+ or CD8+ T cells sorted from blood, obtained in a trial of the OX40 agonist ivuxolimab. The chain recombines TRBV2 with TRBJ1-6; D unresolved. DNA for the CDR3: TGTGCCAGCAGTCCTCCGATTGACAACCTCCACTTT. Encoded protein: CASSPPIDNLHF.